This is a list of T cell receptor beta chains from one sample in a study of blood T cells in healthy people across ages. TCRdb reprocessed the 5' RACE reads with MiXCR, giving one entry per CDR3 protein. The sample shows some 1.4 million distinct CDR3 sequences, about 40% of them seen only once. The sample consisted of blood. These receptor sequences come from a woman in her late teens or twenties in good health. Both conserved end residues are part of each CDR3. Fields, in order: V gene, clone size, CDR3 length, J gene, D gene, CDR3 protein, CDR3 DNA. A D gene is named only where the DNA matches it firmly. Only part of the rows carry a size: once, few, many, or a class if the clone is expanded.

V: TRBV11-2; size: -; length: 15; J: TRBJ2-5; D: -; CDR3: CASSLEPGLQETQYF; DNA: TGTGCCAGCAGCTTAGAACCGGGACTCCAAGAGACCCAGTACTTC
V: TRBV7-2; size: -; length: 16; J: TRBJ1-1; D: -; CDR3: CASSAAGSQINTEAFF; DNA: TGTGCCAGCTCTGCGGCAGGCTCACAAATTAACACTGAAGCTTTCTTT
V: TRBV6-5; size: -; length: 10; J: TRBJ2-1; D: -; CDR3: CASGSRGQFF; DNA: TGTGCCAGCGGGTCTCGGGGGCAGTTCTTC
V: TRBV3-1; size: -; length: 15; J: TRBJ2-3; D: TRBD1; CDR3: CASSRTGVITDTQYF; DNA: TGTGCCAGCAGCCGCACAGGGGTGATCACAGATACGCAGTATTTT
V: TRBV10-3; size: few; length: 16; J: TRBJ2-3; D: TRBD2; CDR3: CAIRPIAGTLTDTQYF; DNA: TGTGCCATCAGACCAATAGCGGGGACCCTCACAGATACGCAGTATTTT
V: TRBV5-4; size: -; length: 15; J: TRBJ1-3; D: TRBD1; CDR3: CATRGQAGTGNTIYF; DNA: TGTGCCACCCGAGGACAGGCGGGTACCGGAAACACCATATATTTT
V: TRBV7-9; size: -; length: 17; J: TRBJ2-6; D: TRBD1; CDR3: CASRLGQVWSGANVLTF; DNA: TGTGCCAGCAGACTAGGACAGGTTTGGTCTGGGGCCAACGTCCTGACTTTC
V: TRBV5-4; size: -; length: 15; J: TRBJ2-6; D: -; CDR3: CASSLAAGGGNVLTF; DNA: TGTGCCAGCAGCCTTGCCGCAGGGGGAGGCAACGTCCTGACTTTC
V: TRBV5-1; size: few; length: 13; J: TRBJ2-1; D: -; CDR3: CASSLVGEDEQFF; DNA: TGCGCCAGCAGCTTGGTAGGGGAGGATGAGCAGTTCTTC
V: TRBV24-1; size: few; length: 15; J: TRBJ1-4; D: -; CDR3: CATSDSTDLNEKLFF; DNA: TGTGCCACCAGTGATTCGACAGACCTTAATGAAAAACTGTTTTTT
V: TRBV7-9; size: -; length: 17; J: TRBJ2-1; D: TRBD2; CDR3: CASSFNLGPSGANEQFF; DNA: TGTGCCAGCAGCTTTAACTTAGGACCTAGCGGGGCAAATGAGCAGTTCTTC
V: TRBV27; size: -; length: 16; J: TRBJ1-2; D: TRBD1; CDR3: CASSLEYAGTAYGYTF; DNA: TGTGCCAGCAGTTTGGAATATGCGGGGACAGCCTATGGCTACACCTTC
V: TRBV27; size: -; length: 16; J: TRBJ1-5; D: TRBD1; CDR3: CASSLLGGDLGQPRHF; DNA: TGTGCCAGCAGTTTGCTAGGGGGCGACTTGGGACAGCCCCGGCATTTT
V: TRBV2; size: few; length: 17; J: TRBJ2-7; D: TRBD1; CDR3: CASSERFSRDRGYEQYF; DNA: TGTGCCAGCAGTGAGAGGTTCAGCCGGGACAGGGGGTACGAGCAGTACTTC
V: TRBV7-2; size: -; length: 15; J: TRBJ2-7; D: TRBD2; CDR3: CASSFSGSVSMEQYF; DNA: TGTGCCAGCAGCTTCAGCGGGAGTGTTAGCATGGAGCAGTACTTC
V: TRBV9; size: -; length: 15; J: TRBJ2-7; D: -; CDR3: CASSVVGDAYNEQYF; DNA: TGTGCCAGCAGCGTAGTCGGGGATGCCTACAATGAGCAGTACTTC
V: TRBV20-1; size: -; length: 17; J: TRBJ2-5; D: -; CDR3: CSARDWLGGVGQETQYF; DNA: TGCAGTGCTAGAGATTGGTTGGGGGGCGTCGGGCAAGAGACCCAGTACTTC
V: TRBV3-1; size: -; length: 15; J: TRBJ2-7; D: -; CDR3: CASSMDGGSSYEQYF; DNA: TGTGCCAGCAGCATGGACGGGGGCAGTTCCTACGAGCAGTACTTC
V: TRBV28; size: -; length: 14; J: TRBJ1-1; D: -; CDR3: CASSLWAGYAEAFF; DNA: TGTGCCAGCAGTTTATGGGCAGGCTACGCTGAAGCTTTCTTT